The T cell receptor (beta chain) described here comes from a study of T cells expressing NK-cell markers. Overall study findings and caveats: In about six donors, dominant CD3+CD56+NKG2C+ clonotypes ranked among the top 10 CD8+ clonotypes.

CDR1 and CDR2 from the germline V gene are SGHVS and FQNEAQ. This CDR3 spans 13 amino acids. Regarding this clonotype: Its antigen is unknown.

The TCR beta cDNA came from 5'RACE template switching with UMIs. TCRdb re-called the 5' RACE reads and catalogs CDR3 proteins one per entry, DNA excluded. In total, the table holds roughly 430,000 distinct CDR3 sequences. The rearrangement links TRBV7-8 to TRBJ2-3. Sequences were obtained from blood T cells: a sorted CD56 or NKG2C T cell subset, CD4+ or CD8+ T cells, or bulk PBMC T cells (not recorded which). The TCR was taken from a woman aged 18 to 75 in good health. The CDR3 is CASSRQYTDTQYF.